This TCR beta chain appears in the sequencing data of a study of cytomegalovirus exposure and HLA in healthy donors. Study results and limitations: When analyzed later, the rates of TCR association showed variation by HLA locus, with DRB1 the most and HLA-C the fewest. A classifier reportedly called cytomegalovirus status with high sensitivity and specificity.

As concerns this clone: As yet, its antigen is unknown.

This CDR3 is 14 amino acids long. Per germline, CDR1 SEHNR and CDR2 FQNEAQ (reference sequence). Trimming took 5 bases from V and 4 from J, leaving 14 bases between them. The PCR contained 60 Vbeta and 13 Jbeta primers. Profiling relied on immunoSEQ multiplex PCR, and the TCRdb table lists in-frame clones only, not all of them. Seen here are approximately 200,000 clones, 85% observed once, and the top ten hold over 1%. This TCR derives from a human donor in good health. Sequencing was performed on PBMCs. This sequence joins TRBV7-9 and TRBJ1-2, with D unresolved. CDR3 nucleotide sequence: TGTGCCAGCAGCCCCCCCGGTCGATTCTATGGCTACACCTTC. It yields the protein CASSPPGRFYGYTF.